The 16 T cell receptor beta chains reported below all come from one sample, sequenced in a study of blood T cell repertoires in COVID-19. The data were produced by immunoSEQ multiplex PCR, yet TCRdb's version contains in-frame clones alone and is incomplete. Among around 100,000 clones listed, around four fifths were seen once. Sequenced sample: peripheral blood. These receptors all come from a middle-aged man with active or convalescent COVID-19.

This CDR3 is CASSQPGAYEQYF. DNA for the CDR3: TGTGCCAGCAGCCAGCCGGGAGCCTACGAGCAGTACTTC. The chain employs TRBV14 and TRBJ2-7; D might be TRBD2 (6 bases). This CDR3 is 13 amino acids long. The V end lost 3 bases, the J end lost 2 bases, and 8 bases lay between the germline ends. CDR1 and CDR2 from the germline V gene are SGHDN and FVKESK. The full variable domain, rest sourced from reference TRBV14 and TRBJ2-7, is EAGVTQFPSHSVIEKGQTVTLRCDPISGHDNLYWYRRVMGKEIKFLLHFVKESKQDESGMPNNRFLAERTGGTYSTLKVQPAELEDSGVYFCASSQPGAYEQYFGPGTRLTVT.

V is TRBV7-2 and J is TRBJ2-1, with 8 bases matching TRBD2. Germline CDR1 reads SGHTA; CDR2 reads FQGNSA. This CDR3 spans 18 amino acids. Losses at the gene ends were 5 bases for V and 4 bases for J; bases not matched to a gene: 16. The CDR3 sequence: CASSPGLAGADPYNEQFF. The DNA for the CDR3 is TGTGCCAGCAGCCCGGGCCTAGCGGGTGCGGACCCATACAATGAGCAGTTCTTC.

This clone has just one count. This rearrangement joins TRBV19 to TRBJ2-3, with TRBD2 identical over 10 bases. Trimming at V came to 5 bases and at J to 1 base, leaving 3 bases not matched to a gene. Germline CDR1 is LNHDA and CDR2 is SQIVND (reference sequence). The CDR3 consists of 15 residues. The CDR3 here is CASSVGLAGTDTQYF. The CDR3 bases are TGTGCCAGTAGTGTCGGACTAGCGGGCACAGATACGCAGTATTTT.

This rearrangement joins TRBV3-1 (or the pseudogene TRBV3-2) to TRBJ2-7; TRBD2 is a possible D gene (5 bases). The CDR3 sequence is 14 residues long. Germline V gene lookup returns CDR1 LGHDT and CDR2 YNNKEL (reference sequence). The ends were cut back, 1 base at V and 6 bases at J, with 13 bases in the middle. The CDR3 protein is CASSQGGRAGEQYF. CDR3 DNA: TGTGCCAGCAGCCAAGGAGGACGTGCGGGCGAGCAGTACTTC.

This rearrangement joins TRBV11-3 to TRBJ1-5, with 8 positions matching TRBD1. The length of the CDR3 is 15 residues. Unmatched junction bases numbered 6, after V lost 1 base and J lost 7 bases. The V gene's germline CDR1 is SGHNT and CDR2 YENEEA. The CDR3 loop reads CASSLGTGGRQPQHF. CDR3 sequence (DNA): TGTGCCAGCAGCTTAGGCACAGGGGGGCGGCAGCCCCAGCATTTT.

This chain links TRBV7-2 with TRBJ1-5; D perhaps matches TRBD1 (5 bases). The CDR3 contains 16 residues. The V end was cut by 2 bases, the J end by 6 bases, with 17 bases between. From germline, CDR1 is SGHTA and CDR2 FQGNSA. The CDR3 reads CASSLMAGQGGQPQHF. CDR3 DNA: TGTGCCAGCAGCTTAATGGCAGGCCAGGGAGGTCAGCCCCAGCATTTT. Looking up the rest from reference TRBV7-2 and TRBJ1-5 gives the full variable domain: GAGVSQSPSNKVTEKGKDVELRCDPISGHTALYWYRQSLGQGLEFLIYFQGNSAPDKSGLPSDRFSAERTGGSVSTLTIQRTQQEDSAVYLCASSLMAGQGGQPQHFGDGTRLSIL.

Details on this clone: Within the sample, other DNA sequences also encode this same CDR3. The J gene is TRBJ1-1, the V gene TRBV25-1; TRBD1 agrees at 7 bases. The germline V gene has CDR1 MGHDK and CDR2 SYGVNS. The CDR3 covers 15 residues. J gave up 0 bases and V 3 bases, and 4 bases lay outside the gene matches. CDR3 protein: CASSDPGQMNTEAFF. Written as DNA, the CDR3 is TGTGCCAGCAGTGACCCGGGACAGATGAACACTGAAGCTTTCTTT.

The chain recombines TRBV7-6 with TRBJ2-1; the match to TRBD1 covers 8 bases. Germline V CDR1 and CDR2: SGHVS, FNYEAQ. V dropped 8 bases and J dropped 6; count of bases not matched to a gene: 12. CDR3 length: 15 residues. Here the CDR3 reads CASATTGGLSNEQFF. The DNA of the CDR3 is TGTGCCAGCGCAACAACAGGGGGTTTATCCAATGAGCAGTTCTTC.

The rearrangement uses TRBV9 and TRBJ2-5; maybe TRBD2 (6 bases). This CDR3 contains 14 residues. Germline CDR1 reads SGDLS; CDR2 reads YYNGEE. V lost 0 bases and J 9 bases, leaving 15 bases between the germline ends. CDR3 bases: TGTGCCAGCAGCGTAGGTTGGGGGTCGGGGGCCCAGTACTTC. Protein sequence: CASSVGWGSGAQYF. The full variable domain, its missing parts supplied by reference TRBV9 and TRBJ2-5, is DSGVTQTPKHLITATGQRVTLRCSPRSGDLSVYWYQQSLDQGLQFLIQYYNGEERAKGNILERFSAQQFPDLHSELNLSSLELGDSALYFCASSVGWGSGAQYFGPGTRLLVL.

In this sample, this clone turned up a few times. The chain couples TRBV12-2 to TRBJ1-1. TRBV12-2 is a recognized pseudogene. This CDR3 spans 17 amino acids. The CDR3: CASRLATTAGLYTEAFF. Written as DNA, the CDR3 is TGTGCAAGTCGCTTAGCGACAACGGCGGGATTGTACACTGAAGCTTTCTTT.

This chain connects TRBV5-1 to TRBJ1-6; D may be TRBD1 (6 bases). This CDR3 comprises 17 residues. The germline gives CDR1 SGHRS, CDR2 YFSETQ. V was shortened by 0 bases and J by 5 bases, with 15 bases between the two germline ends. As DNA, the CDR3 is TGCGCCAGCAGCTTGGACGCGCAGGGGCTCAATAATTCACCCCTCCACTTT. Residues: CASSLDAQGLNNSPLHF.

The chain has TRBV11-2 and TRBJ2-7; D unresolved. Trimming removed 0 bases from V and 6 bases from J, with 9 bases in between. Germline CDR1 is SGHAT and CDR2 is FQNNGV. The CDR3 is 13 residues long. CDR3 nucleotides: TGTGCCAGCAGCTTAGACCTCTCGGGCGAGCAGTACTTC. It encodes CASSLDLSGEQYF.

The chain employs TRBV5-1 and TRBJ2-7; possible D gene TRBD1, 6 bases. CDR1 and CDR2 (germline): SGHRS, YFSETQ. V lost 6 bases, J lost 2 bases, and 9 bases lay in between. The CDR3 sequence is 12 residues long. For the CDR3, the DNA is TGCGCCAGCACCGGACAGACCTACGAGCAGTACTTC. Translated, it gives CASTGQTYEQYF.

The V call is TRBV4-2, the J call TRBJ2-1; 7 nucleotides agree with TRBD1. Germline lookup yields CDR1 LGHNA and CDR2 YNFKEQ. CDR3 size: 16 residues. V lost 1 base and J lost 0; bases outside the gene matches: 3. The CDR3 loop is CASSQGAGGSYNEQFF. The CDR3 DNA sequence: TGTGCCAGCAGCCAAGGAGCAGGGGGCTCCTACAATGAGCAGTTCTTC.

The chain carries TRBV7-9 and TRBJ2-3, with 10 bases aligning to TRBD2. The CDR3 consists of 15 residues. With 2 bases clipped from V and 1 base from J, the junction kept 0 bases outside the gene matches. Germline V lookup: CDR1 SEHNR, CDR2 FQNEAQ (reference sequence). CDR3 sequence: CASSLLAGGTDTQYF. CDR3 nucleotides: TGTGCCAGCAGCTTACTAGCGGGGGGCACAGATACGCAGTATTTT.

The genes are TRBV27 and TRBJ2-7; the match to TRBD1 covers 10 bases. The CDR3 is 14 amino acids. Germline CDR1 and CDR2: MNHEY and SMNVEV (reference sequence). V lost 8 bases, J lost 1 base, and 5 bases stayed unmatched. In nucleotides, the CDR3 is TGTGCCAGCGGCCGGGACAGGGGTTCCTACGAGCAGTACTTC. Its translation: CASGRDRGSYEQYF.